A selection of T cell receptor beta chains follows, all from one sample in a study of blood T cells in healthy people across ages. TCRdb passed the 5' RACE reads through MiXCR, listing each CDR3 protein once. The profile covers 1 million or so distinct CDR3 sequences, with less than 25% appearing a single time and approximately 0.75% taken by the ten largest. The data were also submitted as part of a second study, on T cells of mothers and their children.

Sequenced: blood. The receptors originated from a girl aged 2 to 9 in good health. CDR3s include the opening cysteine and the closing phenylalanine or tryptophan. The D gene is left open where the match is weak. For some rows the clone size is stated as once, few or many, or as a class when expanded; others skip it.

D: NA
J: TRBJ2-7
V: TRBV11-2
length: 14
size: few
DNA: TGTGCCAGCAGCTTAGGGGGCCTGTCGAGCGAGCAGTACTTC
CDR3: CASSLGGLSSEQYF

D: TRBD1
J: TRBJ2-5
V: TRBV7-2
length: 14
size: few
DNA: TGTGCCAGCACAGGGGGATTAATGAAAGAGACCCAGTACTTC
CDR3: CASTGGLMKETQYF

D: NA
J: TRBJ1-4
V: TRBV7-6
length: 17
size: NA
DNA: TGTGCCAGCAGCTGGAGTCCAGGGAGTTCGTCTAATGAAAAACTGTTTTTT
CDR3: CASSWSPGSSSNEKLFF

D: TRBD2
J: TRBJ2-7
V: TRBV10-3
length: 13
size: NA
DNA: TGTGCCATCAGCCCCGGACTAGCGCCCGAGCAGTACTTC
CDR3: CAISPGLAPEQYF

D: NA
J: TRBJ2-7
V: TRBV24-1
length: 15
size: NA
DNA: TGTGCCACCAGTGACGCCGGGACAAACTCCCACGAGCAGTACTTC
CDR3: CATSDAGTNSHEQYF

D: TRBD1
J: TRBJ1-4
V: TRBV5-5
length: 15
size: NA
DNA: TGTGCCAGCAGCTTACGCGGGACAGTTAATGAAAAACTGTTTTTT
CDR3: CASSLRGTVNEKLFF

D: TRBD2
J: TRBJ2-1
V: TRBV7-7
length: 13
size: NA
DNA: TGTGCGGTTTCCTTAGCGGGAGACAATGAGCAGTTCTTC
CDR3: CAVSLAGDNEQFF

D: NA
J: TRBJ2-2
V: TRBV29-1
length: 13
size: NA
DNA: TGCAGCGTTGACTGGGCTAACACCGGGGAGCTGTTTTTT
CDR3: CSVDWANTGELFF

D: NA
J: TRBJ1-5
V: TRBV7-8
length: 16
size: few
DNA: TGTGCCAGCAGTCGAACCGCAGAGTTTAATAATCAGCCCCAGCATTTT
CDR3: CASSRTAEFNNQPQHF

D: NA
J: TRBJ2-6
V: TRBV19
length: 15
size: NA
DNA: TGTGCCAGTATTGAGTTGAGCTCTGGGGCCAACGTCCTGACTTTC
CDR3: CASIELSSGANVLTF

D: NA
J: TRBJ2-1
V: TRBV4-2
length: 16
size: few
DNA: TGTGCCAGCAGCCAAGATCAGGATCGGGGTTACAGTGAGCAGTTCTTC
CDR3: CASSQDQDRGYSEQFF

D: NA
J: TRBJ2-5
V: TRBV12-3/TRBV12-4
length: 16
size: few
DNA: TGTGCCAGCAGTTACCCCCATAAAGGGGGGAAAGAGACCCAGTACTTC
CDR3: CASSYPHKGGKETQYF

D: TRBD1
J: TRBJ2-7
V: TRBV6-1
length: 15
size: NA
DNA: TGTGCCAGCAGACCGGGACAGGGGGTTTCCTACGAGCAGTACTTC
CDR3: CASRPGQGVSYEQYF

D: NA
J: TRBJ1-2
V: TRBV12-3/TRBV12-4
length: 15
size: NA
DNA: TGTGCCAGCAGTTTGATCGCGGACGGAAGCTATGGCTACACCTTC
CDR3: CASSLIADGSYGYTF

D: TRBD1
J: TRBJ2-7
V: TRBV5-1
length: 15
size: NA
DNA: TGCGCCAGCAGCACCCTTGGACAGGGCCCCTACGAGCAGTACTTC
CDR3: CASSTLGQGPYEQYF

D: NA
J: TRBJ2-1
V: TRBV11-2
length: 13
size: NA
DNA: TGTGCCAGCAGCTTAGATAATGGACCAGAGCAGTTCTTC
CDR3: CASSLDNGPEQFF

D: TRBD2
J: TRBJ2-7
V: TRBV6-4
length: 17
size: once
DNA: TGTGCCAGCAGTGACTCGAACCAGACTAGCGAGTCCTACGAGCAGTACTTC
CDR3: CASSDSNQTSESYEQYF

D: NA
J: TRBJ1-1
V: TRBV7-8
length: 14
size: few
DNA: TGTGCCAGCAGCTTATTCCAGGACAACACTGAAGCTTTCTTT
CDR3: CASSLFQDNTEAFF

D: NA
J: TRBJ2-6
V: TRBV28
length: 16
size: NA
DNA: TGTGCCAGCAGTTTGTTTTCGGCTACTGGGGCCAACGTCCTGACTTTC
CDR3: CASSLFSATGANVLTF

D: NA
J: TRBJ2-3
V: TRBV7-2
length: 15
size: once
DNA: TGTGCCAGCAGCTTTGACTATACCCTTGCAGATACGCAGTATTTT
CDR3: CASSFDYTLADTQYF